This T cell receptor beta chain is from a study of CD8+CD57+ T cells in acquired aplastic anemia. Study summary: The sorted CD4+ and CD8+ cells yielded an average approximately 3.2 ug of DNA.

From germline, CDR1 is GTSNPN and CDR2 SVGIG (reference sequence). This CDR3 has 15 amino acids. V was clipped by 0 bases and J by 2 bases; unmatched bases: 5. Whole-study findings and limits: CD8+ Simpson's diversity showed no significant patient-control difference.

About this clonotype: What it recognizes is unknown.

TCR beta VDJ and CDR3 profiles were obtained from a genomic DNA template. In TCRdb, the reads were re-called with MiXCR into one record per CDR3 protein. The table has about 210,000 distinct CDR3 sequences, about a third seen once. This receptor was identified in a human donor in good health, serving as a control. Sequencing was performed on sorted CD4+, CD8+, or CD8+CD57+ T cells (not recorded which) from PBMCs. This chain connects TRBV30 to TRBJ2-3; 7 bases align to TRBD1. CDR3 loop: CAWSVGQDDTDTQYF. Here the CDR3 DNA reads TGTGCCTGGAGTGTCGGACAGGACGACACAGATACGCAGTATTTT.